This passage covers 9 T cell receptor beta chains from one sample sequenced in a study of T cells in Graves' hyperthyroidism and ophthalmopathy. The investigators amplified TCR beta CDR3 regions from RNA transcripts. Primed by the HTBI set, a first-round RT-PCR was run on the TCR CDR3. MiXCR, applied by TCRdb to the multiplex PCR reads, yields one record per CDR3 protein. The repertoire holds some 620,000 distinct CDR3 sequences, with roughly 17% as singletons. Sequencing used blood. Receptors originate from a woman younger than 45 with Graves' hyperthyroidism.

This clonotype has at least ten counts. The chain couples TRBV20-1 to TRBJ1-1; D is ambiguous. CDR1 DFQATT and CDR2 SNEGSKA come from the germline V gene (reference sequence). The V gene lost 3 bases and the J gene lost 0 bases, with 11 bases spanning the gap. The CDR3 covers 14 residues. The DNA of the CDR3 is TGCAGTGCTAGTGGGCAGACCATGAACACTGAAGCTTTCTTT. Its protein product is CSASGQTMNTEAFF.

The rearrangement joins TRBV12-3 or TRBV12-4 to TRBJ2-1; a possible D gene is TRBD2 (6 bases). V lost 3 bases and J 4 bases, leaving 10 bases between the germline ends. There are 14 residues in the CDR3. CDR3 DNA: TGTGCCAGCAGTTTGCGGGATGGGTACAATGAGCAGTTCTTC. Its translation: CASSLRDGYNEQFF.

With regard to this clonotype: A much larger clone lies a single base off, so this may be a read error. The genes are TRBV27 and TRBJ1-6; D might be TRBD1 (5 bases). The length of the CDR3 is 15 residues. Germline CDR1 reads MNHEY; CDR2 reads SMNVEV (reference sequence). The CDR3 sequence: CASSTPRAYNSPPHF. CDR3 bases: TGTGCCAGCAGTACACCCAGGGCCTATAATTCACCCCCCCACTTT.

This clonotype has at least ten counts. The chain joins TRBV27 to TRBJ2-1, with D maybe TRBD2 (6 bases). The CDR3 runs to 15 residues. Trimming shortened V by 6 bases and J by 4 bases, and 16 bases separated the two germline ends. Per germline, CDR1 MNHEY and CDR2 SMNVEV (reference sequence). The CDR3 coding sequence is TGTGCCAGCAGATCGGGACTCTCAAGTTACAATGAGCAGTTCTTC. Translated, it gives CASRSGLSSYNEQFF.

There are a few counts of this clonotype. CDR3 sequence: CSARLGGRSDTEAFF. In DNA form, the CDR3 reads TGCAGTGCTAGATTAGGGGGGAGATCGGACACTGAAGCTTTCTTT. The genes are TRBV20-1 and TRBJ1-1; tentatively, D is TRBD1 (6 bases). The germline V gene has CDR1 DFQATT and CDR2 SNEGSKA (reference sequence). The CDR3 consists of 15 residues. Deletions cut 2 bases from V and 3 bases from J, with 16 bases between.

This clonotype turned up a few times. Here the CDR3 reads CASSDGQGFTGELFF. The CDR3 DNA reads TGTGCCAGCAGCGACGGACAGGGGTTCACCGGGGAGCTGTTTTTT. This rearrangement joins TRBV5-6 to TRBJ2-2, with 9 bases aligning to TRBD1. Trimming cost V 4 bases and J 4 bases; bases outside gene matches: 5. CDR3 length: 15 amino acids. Germline loops: CDR1 SGHDT, CDR2 YYEEEE.

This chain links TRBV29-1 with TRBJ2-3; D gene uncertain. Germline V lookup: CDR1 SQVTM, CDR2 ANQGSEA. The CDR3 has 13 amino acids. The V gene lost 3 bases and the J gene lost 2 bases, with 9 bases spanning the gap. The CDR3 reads CSVEGIITDTQYF. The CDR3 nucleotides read TGCAGCGTTGAGGGTATTATCACAGATACGCAGTATTTT.

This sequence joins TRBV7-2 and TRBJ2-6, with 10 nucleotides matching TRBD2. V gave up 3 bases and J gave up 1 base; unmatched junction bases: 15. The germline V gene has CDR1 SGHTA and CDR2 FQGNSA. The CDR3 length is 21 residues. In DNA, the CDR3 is TGTGCCAGCAGCTTTTGGACGGGGCCTAGCGGGAGTCTTTCTGGGGCCAACGTCCTGACTTTC. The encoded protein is CASSFWTGPSGSLSGANVLTF.

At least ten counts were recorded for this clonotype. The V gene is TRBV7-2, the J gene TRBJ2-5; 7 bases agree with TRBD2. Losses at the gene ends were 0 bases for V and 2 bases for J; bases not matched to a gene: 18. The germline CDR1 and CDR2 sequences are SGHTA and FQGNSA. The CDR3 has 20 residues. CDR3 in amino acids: CASSLAPVSRRENGQETQYF. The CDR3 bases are TGTGCCAGCAGCTTAGCGCCGGTTAGTCGGCGGGAGAATGGTCAAGAGACCCAGTACTTC.